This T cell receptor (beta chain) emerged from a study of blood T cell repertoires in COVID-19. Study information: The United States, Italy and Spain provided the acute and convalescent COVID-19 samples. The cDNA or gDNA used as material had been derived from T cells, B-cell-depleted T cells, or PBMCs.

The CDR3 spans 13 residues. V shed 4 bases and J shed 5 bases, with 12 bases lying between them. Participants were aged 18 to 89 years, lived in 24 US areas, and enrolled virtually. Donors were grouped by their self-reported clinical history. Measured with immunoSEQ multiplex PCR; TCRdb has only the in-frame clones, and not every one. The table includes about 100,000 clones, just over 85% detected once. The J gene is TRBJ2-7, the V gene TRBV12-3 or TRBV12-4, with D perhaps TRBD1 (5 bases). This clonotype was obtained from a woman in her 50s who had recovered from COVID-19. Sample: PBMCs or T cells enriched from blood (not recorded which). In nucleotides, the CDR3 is TGTGCCAGCAGTTGGTACAGGACCCACGAGCAGTACTTC. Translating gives CASSWYRTHEQYF.